The next 29 T cell receptor beta chains were all read from a single sample in a study of blood T cell repertoires in COVID-19 (TCRdb year 2020). Libraries were prepared through the immunoSEQ multiplex PCR assay. TCRdb obtained this table from immuneACCESS and retained in-frame rearrangements with V and J assigned. These tables miss some clones; where compared with another copy, unresolved V genes account for less than half of the shortfall, and the remainder is unexplained. In this sample the table shows under 150,000 clones, under 90% of which occur a single time. Around 2.4% of the sample is in the top ten clones. The sequencing input was PBMCs or T cells enriched from blood (not recorded which). These receptors all come from a man in his forties with acute COVID-19.

The chain is built from TRBV19 and TRBJ1-5; TRBD1 matches 10 bases. Germline V gives CDR1 LNHDA, CDR2 SQIVND (reference sequence). The J segment lost 3 bases and the V segment lost 3 bases, leaving 5 bases of the junction unmatched. The CDR3 contains 16 residues. The CDR3 DNA sequence: TGTGCCAGTAGTATGGGGGACAGGGGTTTCAATCAGCCCCAGCATTTT. Protein sequence: CASSMGDRGFNQPQHF.

The J gene is TRBJ2-2, the V gene TRBV4-2; 7 bases agree with TRBD2. Germline CDR1 is LGHNA and CDR2 is YNFKEQ. The ends lost 1 base at V and 0 bases at J; junction bases unmatched: 8. There are 18 residues in the CDR3. The CDR3 DNA reads TGTGCCAGCAGCCAAGTTTGGAGCGGGGTGACGAACACCGGGGAGCTGTTTTTT. Its protein product is CASSQVWSGVTNTGELFF.

This sequence joins TRBV5-1 and TRBJ2-1; 12 bases fit TRBD1. After removal of 1 base from V and 7 bases from J, the junction contained 3 bases not matched to a gene. The CDR3 has 15 amino acids. Germline CDR1 is SGHRS and CDR2 is YFSETQ. The DNA for the CDR3 is TGCGCCAGCAGCTTGACGGGACAGGGGGCAAATGAGCAGTTCTTC. It specifies CASSLTGQGANEQFF. The full variable domain, its missing parts supplied by reference TRBV5-1 and TRBJ2-1, is KAGVTQTPRYLIKTRGQQVTLSCSPISGHRSVSWYQQTPGQGLQFLFEYFSETQRNKGNFPGRFSGRQFSNSRSEMNVSTLELGDSALYLCASSLTGQGANEQFFGPGTRLTVL.

The chain joins TRBV18 to TRBJ2-7; 10 bases map to TRBD1. Germline V gives CDR1 KGHSH, CDR2 LQKENI. The length of the CDR3 is 16 residues. Unmatched junction bases numbered 11, after V lost 3 bases and J lost 6 bases. The CDR3 is CASSPIPGQGSSEQYF. DNA of the CDR3: TGTGCCAGCTCACCCATCCCGGGACAGGGGAGTTCCGAGCAGTACTTC.

Remarks on this clone: The sample holds other DNA sequences that translate to the same CDR3. The CDR3 protein is CASSYSGQGAYEQYF. CDR3 sequence (DNA): TGTGCCAGCAGTTACTCTGGCCAGGGGGCCTACGAGCAGTACTTC. This chain uses TRBV6-5 with TRBJ2-7, with TRBD1 matching over 7 bases. The V segment lost 0 bases and the J segment 2 bases; nucleotides outside the gene matches: 4. The CDR3 covers 15 residues. Looked up from germline, CDR1 is MNHEY and CDR2 is SVGAGI.

The V call is TRBV27, the J call TRBJ2-1, with TRBD2 matching 8 bases. The CDR3 length is 15 residues. The junction had 10 bases not matched to a gene; V was cut back by 8 bases and J by 4 bases. CDR1 is MNHEY and CDR2 is SMNVEV in the germline V gene (reference sequence). CDR3 sequence: CASHFGTRDYNEQFF. The CDR3 nucleotides read TGTGCCAGCCATTTTGGGACTAGGGATTACAATGAGCAGTTCTTC.

V is TRBV12-3 or TRBV12-4 and J is TRBJ1-1; D is possibly TRBD1 (5 bases). The ends were cut back, 4 bases at V and 10 bases at J, with 10 bases in the middle. The CDR3 has 11 residues. This CDR3 reads CASSSGLRAFF. CDR3 nucleotides: TGTGCCAGCAGTTCAGGGTTACGAGCTTTCTTT.

CDR3 bases: TGTGCCAGCAGTTTACCACCGGGACAGAGCTATGGCTACACCTTC. Encoded protein: CASSLPPGQSYGYTF. The chain is built from TRBV28 and TRBJ1-2; 7 bases align to TRBD1. Per the germline V gene, CDR1 is MDHEN and CDR2 is SYDVKM. Losses at the gene ends were 2 bases for V and 4 bases for J; bases not matched to a gene: 7. The CDR3 spans 15 residues.

V usage is TRBV24-1 and J usage is TRBJ2-7; D unresolved. The CDR3 is made up of 15 amino acids. The germline V and J ends were trimmed by 3 bases and 0 bases, with 11 bases remaining between them. Per the germline V gene, CDR1 is KGHDR and CDR2 is SFDVKD. This CDR3 reads CATSDVPLSSYEQYF. As DNA, the CDR3 is TGTGCCACCAGTGATGTCCCACTTAGCTCCTACGAGCAGTACTTC.

This chain connects TRBV19 to TRBJ2-1; D ambiguous. CDR3 length: 13 amino acids. In germline, CDR1 is LNHDA, CDR2 SQIVND (reference sequence). The V and J ends lost 6 bases and 5 bases respectively, with 11 bases between them. CDR3 region: CASSPFLDNEQFF. The CDR3, as DNA: TGTGCCAGTAGCCCCTTCTTAGACAATGAGCAGTTCTTC.

The chain has TRBV24-1 and TRBJ2-1, with TRBD1 as a possible D gene (6 bases). The V and J ends lost 4 bases and 8 bases respectively, with 14 bases between them. Germline loops: CDR1 KGHDR, CDR2 SFDVKD. The length of the CDR3 is 14 residues. The CDR3 region is CATSDRTGPDEQFF. The CDR3, as DNA: TGTGCCACCAGTGACCGAACAGGGCCGGATGAGCAGTTCTTC.

V is TRBV12-3 or TRBV12-4 and J is TRBJ1-1; TRBD1 is a possible D gene (6 bases). This CDR3 is 13 amino acids long. Trimming shortened V by 6 bases and J by 4 bases, and 12 bases separated the two germline ends. The CDR3 coding sequence is TGTGCCAGCAGCCCAAGGGGGGGCACTGAAGCTTTCTTT. Its protein is CASSPRGGTEAFF.

The J gene is TRBJ1-1, the V gene TRBV4-1; D unresolved. Looked up from germline, CDR1 is MGHRA and CDR2 is YSYEKL. This CDR3 is 12 amino acids long. V was cut by 0 bases and J by 7 bases, with 6 bases left in between. In DNA form, the CDR3 reads TGCGCCAGCAGCCAAGATCGGGGTGAAGCTTTCTTT. Protein product: CASSQDRGEAFF.

The chain employs TRBV27 and TRBJ2-7; a weak D match, TRBD2 (6 bases). V was shortened by 5 bases and J by 4 bases, with 15 bases between the two germline ends. The CDR3 runs 14 residues. Germline CDR1 reads MNHEY; CDR2 reads SMNVEV (reference sequence). The CDR3 nucleotides read TGTGCCAGCAGTCACGGGCCCAGCGGGTACGAGCAGTACTTC. Its protein product is CASSHGPSGYEQYF.

The V call is TRBV15, the J call TRBJ2-7; tentatively, D is TRBD2 (5 bases). Trimming stripped 1 base from V and 2 bases from J, with 9 bases between. Looked up from germline, CDR1 is LNHNV and CDR2 is YYDKDF (reference sequence). CDR3 length equals 14 residues. CDR3 in amino acids: CATSRAEETYEQYF. Written as DNA, the CDR3 is TGTGCCACCAGCAGAGCGGAGGAAACCTACGAGCAGTACTTC.

CDR3 nucleotides: TGTGCCAGCAGCATCAGAACAGGGGGCAAAGGAAATCAGCCCCAGCATTTT. Translated: CASSIRTGGKGNQPQHF. The chain joins TRBV7-8 to TRBJ1-5; 9 bases fit TRBD1. Germline V gene sequence: CDR1 SGHVS, CDR2 FQNEAQ. Trimming took 5 bases from V and 4 from J; bases not matched to a gene: 12. The CDR3 is made up of 17 amino acids.

This clone was picked up a small number of times. V and J are TRBV2 and TRBJ1-4, with unresolved D. Trimming took 1 base from V and 5 from J, leaving 5 bases between them. Germline V gene data show CDR1 as SNHLY and CDR2 as FYNNEI. The CDR3 has 13 amino acids. The CDR3 nucleotides are TGTGCCAGCAGTGAAGATCAGAATGAAAAACTGTTTTTT. The encoded protein is CASSEDQNEKLFF.

The chain carries TRBV7-9 and TRBJ2-5, with unresolved D. Trimming shortened V by 0 bases and J by 7 bases, and 12 bases separated the two germline ends. Germline CDR1 SEHNR, CDR2 FQNEAQ (reference sequence). CDR3 length: 14 amino acids. The CDR3 reads CASSLAPGLGTQYF. CDR3 nucleotide sequence: TGTGCCAGCAGCTTAGCGCCAGGATTAGGGACCCAGTACTTC.

The chain joins TRBV9 to TRBJ2-2, with D possibly TRBD2 on 6 matching bases. V lost 4 bases to trimming and J lost 5 bases, with 18 bases between them. This CDR3 has 16 residues. The germline V gene encodes CDR1 SGDLS and CDR2 YYNGEE. CDR3 bases: TGTGCCAGCAGCCCTTTCTGGGCGGGAACAACCGGGGAGCTGTTTTTT. The encoded protein is CASSPFWAGTTGELFF.

The gene calls are TRBV5-1 and TRBJ1-1; maybe TRBD1 (6 bases). The CDR3 has 13 residues. V was clipped by 0 bases and J by 7 bases, with 10 bases between them. Germline V gives CDR1 SGHRS, CDR2 YFSETQ. In DNA, the CDR3 is TGCGCCAGCAGCTTGGCAGGGGATGATGAAGCTTTCTTT. This codes for CASSLAGDDEAFF.

J is TRBJ2-3 and V is TRBV2; D perhaps matches TRBD2 (6 bases). CDR3 size: 17 residues. The V and J ends lost 7 bases and 2 bases respectively, with 22 bases between them. The germline V gene has CDR1 SNHLY and CDR2 FYNNEI. The CDR3 coding sequence is TGTGCCAGCAAGGTTTCGGGGGTCTACAGATACACAGATACGCAGTATTTT. Translating gives CASKVSGVYRYTDTQYF.

The rearrangement uses TRBV4-2 and TRBJ2-1; 7 bases are a match to TRBD2. This CDR3 region has 17 residues. The V segment lost 3 bases and the J segment 5 bases; nucleotides outside the gene matches: 13. Looked up from germline, CDR1 is LGHNA and CDR2 is YNFKEQ. The CDR3 here is CASSHKAGLAANNEQFF. CDR3 in DNA: TGTGCCAGCAGCCACAAGGCAGGCCTAGCGGCTAACAATGAGCAGTTCTTC.

V gene TRBV20-1 combines with J gene TRBJ1-1; D is uncertain. The V end was cut by 3 bases, the J end by 3 bases, with 14 bases between. The CDR3 has 14 amino acids. Germline V CDR1 and CDR2: DFQATT, SNEGSKA (reference sequence). CDR3 DNA sequence: TGCAGTGCTAGTACCATAGTTGGAGACACTGAAGCTTTCTTT. This sequence encodes CSASTIVGDTEAFF.

This clone has a handful of counts. The chain is built from TRBV14 and TRBJ1-2; D is uncertain. V lost 0 bases and J lost 3, with 11 bases in between. The CDR3 runs 15 residues. Germline CDR1 is SGHDN and CDR2 is FVKESK. The CDR3 coding sequence is TGTGCCAGCAGCCAAGATAGTTGGTACCACTATGGCTACACCTTC. Its translation is CASSQDSWYHYGYTF.

The chain recombines TRBV7-2 with TRBJ2-2; 16 positions match TRBD2. Germline CDR1 reads SGHTA; CDR2 reads FQGNSA. Trimming removed 5 bases from V and 0 bases from J; junction bases left unmatched: 3. The CDR3 is 18 amino acids. CDR3 protein: CASSPGLAGGTNTGELFF. Here the CDR3 DNA reads TGTGCCAGCAGCCCGGGACTAGCGGGAGGGACGAACACCGGGGAGCTGTTTTTT.

This CDR3 reads CASSLGTASVEAFF. The CDR3 DNA sequence: TGTGCCAGCAGCTTAGGGACAGCAAGCGTTGAAGCTTTCTTT. This chain links TRBV7-9 with TRBJ1-1; TRBD1 might be the D (6 bases). Trimming removed 1 base at V and 7 bases at J, with 13 bases between. Germline loops: CDR1 SEHNR, CDR2 FQNEAQ (reference sequence). This CDR3 region has 14 residues.

The chain combines TRBV3-1 (or the pseudogene TRBV3-2) with TRBJ2-5, with TRBD2 matching 14 bases. With 4 bases clipped from V and 5 bases from J, the junction kept 3 bases outside the gene matches. The CDR3 sequence is 15 residues long. Per the germline V gene, CDR1 is LGHDT and CDR2 is YNNKEL (reference sequence). The CDR3 sequence: CASSRGTSGGETQYF. The CDR3, as DNA: TGTGCCAGCAGCCGCGGGACTAGCGGGGGTGAGACCCAGTACTTC.

This rearrangement joins TRBV6-5 to TRBJ1-4; no clear D gene. V lost 7 bases, J lost 0 bases, and 9 bases lay in between. The CDR3 length is 14 residues. Germline V gives CDR1 MNHEY, CDR2 SVGAGI. CDR3 region: CASKETATNEKLFF. The DNA of the CDR3 is TGTGCCAGCAAAGAGACTGCAACTAATGAAAAACTGTTTTTT.

The V and J genes are TRBV5-1 and TRBJ2-7, with 9 bases aligning to TRBD1. V shed 4 bases, J shed 0 bases, and the junction held 5 bases outside the gene matches. The CDR3 length is 15 residues. The germline V gene has CDR1 SGHRS and CDR2 YFSETQ. The chain's CDR3 is CASSVTGQGSYEQYF. Here the CDR3 DNA reads TGCGCCAGCAGCGTAACGGGACAGGGCTCCTACGAGCAGTACTTC.